Presented here are 4 T cell receptor beta chains from one specimen sequenced in a study of T cell responses to AZD1222 COVID-19 vaccine. Data came from immunoSEQ multiplex PCR; TCRdb stores just in-frame clones and leaves some out. The repertoire holds some 130,000 clones, with about nine tenths as singletons. The input for sequencing was peripheral blood, taken on day 0 of AZD1222 vaccination. These receptors originate from an adult in good health.

The chain links TRBV7-9 to TRBJ2-3, with 9 bases matching TRBD2. The germline gives CDR1 SEHNR, CDR2 FQNEAQ (reference sequence). V gave up 5 bases and J gave up 0 bases; unmatched junction bases: 15. This CDR3 is built from 19 residues. This CDR3 reads CASSRTPNRGGGSTDTQYF. The CDR3 DNA follows: TGTGCCAGCAGCCGAACCCCTAATCGCGGGGGGGGGAGCACAGATACGCAGTATTTT.

The rearrangement joins TRBV11-2 to TRBJ2-5; 10 bases are a match to TRBD2. The trim removed 2 bases at V and 5 bases at J, leaving 2 bases unmatched. Germline V gives CDR1 SGHAT, CDR2 FQNNGV. This CDR3 comprises 14 residues. The CDR3, as DNA: TGTGCCAGCAGCTTAAGCGGGGGGGCCGAGACCCAGTACTTC. Protein: CASSLSGGAETQYF.

The chain links TRBV12-3 or TRBV12-4 to TRBJ1-2, with TRBD1 as a possible D gene (5 bases). V lost 6 bases to trimming and J lost 8 bases, with 13 bases between them. This CDR3 has 12 residues. This CDR3 reads CASSKGERGYTF. The DNA for the CDR3 is TGTGCCAGCAGCAAAGGGGAGAGAGGCTACACCTTC.

The chain has TRBV30 and TRBJ2-7; tentative D call: TRBD2 (5 bases). V was shortened by 2 bases and J by 7 bases, with 15 bases between the two germline ends. The CDR3 covers 13 residues. Germline CDR1 GTSNPN, CDR2 SVGIG (reference sequence). As DNA, the CDR3 is TGTGCCTGGAGTTCCACCCTGACGGGGGAGCAGTACTTC. Translated, it gives CAWSSTLTGEQYF. Combining the CDR3 with reference TRBV30 and TRBJ2-7 gives the whole variable domain SQTIHQWPATLVQPVGSPLSLECTVEGTSNPNLYWYRQAAGRGLQLLFYSVGIGQISSEVPQNLSASRPQDRQFILSSKKLLLSDSGFYLCAWSSTLTGEQYFGPGTRLTVT.